Listed below are T cell receptor beta chains from one sample, sequenced in a study of OX40 agonist ivuxolimab in advanced cancers. Sequencing used immunoSEQ multiplex PCR; TCRdb keeps in-frame clones, though not all of them. The profile shows just under 75,000 clones, over 75% of them singletons. Sequencing used CD4+ or CD8+ T cells sorted from blood, obtained in a trial of the OX40 agonist ivuxolimab. The receptor source for this set is an adult with an advanced solid tumor such as melanoma, head and neck, liver or kidney cancer. Each CDR3 is given with its conserved first and last residue. The order of the fields is J gene, clone size, V gene, D gene, CDR3 DNA, CDR3 protein. A D gene is named only where the DNA matches it firmly. Only some rows state a clone size, as once, few, many or a class for expanded clones.

TRBJ2-7 | . | TRBV6-6 | . | TGTGCCAGCAGTGTGGTGGACTACGAGCAGTACTTC | CASSVVDYEQYF
TRBJ2-7 | . | TRBV18 | . | TGTGCCAGCTCCTCCCGGACACGTACCTACGAGCAGTACTTC | CASSSRTRTYEQYF
TRBJ2-1 | . | TRBV18 | . | TGTGCCAGCTCACCCGGTCATGAGCAGTTCTTC | CASSPGHEQFF
TRBJ2-7 | few | TRBV18 | . | TGTGCCAGCTCGTACCAGTCGCAGGGATGGTACGAGCAGTACTTC | CASSYQSQGWYEQYF
TRBJ2-7 | . | TRBV27 | TRBD1 | TGTGCCACCCGACAGGGAGTAGGCGAGCAGTACTTC | CATRQGVGEQYF
TRBJ2-1 | . | TRBV6-6 | TRBD1 | TGTGCCAGCAGTCTACCGACAGGGGGTCCGGGGAATGAGCAGTTCTTC | CASSLPTGGPGNEQFF
TRBJ2-3 | . | TRBV19 | . | TGTGCCAGTAGTGGGGGGGCTATCTCATTGGATACGCAGTATTTT | CASSGGAISLDTQYF
TRBJ1-4 | . | TRBV5-8 | TRBD1 | TGTGCCAGCAGCTCCTCGGGACAGGGATCAGAAAAACTGTTTTTT | CASSSSGQGSEKLFF
TRBJ1-1 | few | TRBV6-6 | . | TGTGCCAGCAGTTATATGGGACACACCAACACTGAAGCTTTCTTT | CASSYMGHTNTEAFF
TRBJ2-1 | few | TRBV21-1 | . | TGTGCCAGCAGCCCAGTGTGGGCGGAGCGGGAGAAGTGGAATGAGCAGTTCTTC | CASSPVWAEREKWNEQFF
TRBJ2-3 | few | TRBV15 | . | TGTGCCACCAGCCTAGGGGGTGGGACAGATACGCAGTATTTT | CATSLGGGTDTQYF
TRBJ2-3 | . | TRBV4-3 | TRBD2 | TGCGCCAGCAGCCAAGGAGGACTAGCGCCCGGATATACGCAGTATTTT | CASSQGGLAPGYTQYF
TRBJ2-5 | . | TRBV5-5 | TRBD2 | TGTGCCAGCAGCTTGTATGTGGGGGGGATCCAAGAGACCCAGTACTTC | CASSLYVGGIQETQYF
TRBJ1-5 | . | TRBV28 | . | TGTGCCAGCAGTATGACACAGGGATTCAATCAGCCCCAGCATTTT | CASSMTQGFNQPQHF
TRBJ2-2 | . | TRBV19 | . | TGTGCCAGTAGACCTCAGAACACCGGGGAGCTGTTTTTT | CASRPQNTGELFF
TRBJ2-7 | medium-sized | TRBV7-2 | TRBD2 | TGTGCCAGCAGCCTCAGCGGGAATTCCAACTACGAGCAGTACTTC | CASSLSGNSNYEQYF
TRBJ1-2 | once | TRBV27 | . | TGTGCCAGCAGTTTTTCCGGGGGTTCAGGTTATGGCTACACCTTC | CASSFSGGSGYGYTF
TRBJ1-3 | once | TRBV11-2 | . | TGTGCCAGCAGCAGAGGGACGGCTGGTGGAAACACCATATATTTT | CASSRGTAGGNTIYF
TRBJ2-1 | . | TRBV7-3 | TRBD1 | TGTGCCAGCAGCCCGTCGGGACAGGGTTACAATGAGCAGTTCTTC | CASSPSGQGYNEQFF
TRBJ2-7 | . | TRBV19 | TRBD1 | TGTGCCAGTAGTGACACCGGGACAGAGTCCTACGAGCAGTACTTC | CASSDTGTESYEQYF
TRBJ2-5 | once | TRBV5-4 | TRBD2 | TGTGCCAGCAACCCCGGGACTAGCGGGAGCGGCGAGACCCAGTACTTC | CASNPGTSGSGETQYF
TRBJ2-5 | . | TRBV6-5 | TRBD2 | TGTGCCAGCACCAAAAGCGGGAGGCAAGAGACCCAGTACTTC | CASTKSGRQETQYF
TRBJ2-3 | . | TRBV15 | . | TGTGCCACCAGCCGAACCCTTAGGAGCCTTGATACGCAGTATTTT | CATSRTLRSLDTQYF
TRBJ2-2 | once | TRBV7-6 | TRBD2 | TGTGCCAGCACCCCAGCGGGAGGTCGGACCGGGGAGCTGTTTTTT | CASTPAGGRTGELFF
TRBJ1-1 | . | TRBV6-5 | . | TGTGCCAGCAGTCCCTGGGACACTGAAGCTTTCTTT | CASSPWDTEAFF
TRBJ2-5 | . | TRBV10-2 | . | TGCGCCAGCAGTCTTAGCAAGGAGACCCAGTACTTC | CASSLSKETQYF
TRBJ2-1 | . | TRBV2 | . | TGTGCCAGCAGTGAGTTTAGTAGAAATGAGCAGTTCTTC | CASSEFSRNEQFF
TRBJ1-2 | . | TRBV28 | . | TGTGCCAGCAGGCGGACAGACAATTATGGCTACACCTTC | CASRRTDNYGYTF
TRBJ2-7 | . | TRBV6-5 | TRBD1 | TGTGCCAGCAGTTACTCGGACAGGCCCTACGAGCAGTACTTC | CASSYSDRPYEQYF
TRBJ2-1 | . | TRBV6-1 | . | TGTGCCAGCAGTCGCGACGGGGATTGGGGCAATGAGCAGTTCTTC | CASSRDGDWGNEQFF
TRBJ2-2 | . | TRBV6-5 | . | TGTGCCAGCAGCCCCCAGGGCGCCAACACCGGGGAGCTGTTTTTT | CASSPQGANTGELFF
TRBJ2-1 | . | TRBV5-5 | . | TGTGCCAGCAGCAGGGCTGTCTCCTACAATGAGCAGTTCTTC | CASSRAVSYNEQFF
TRBJ2-1 | . | TRBV7-3 | TRBD2 | TGTGCCAGCAGCTTTTTCCTAGCGGGCCCTAATGAGCAGTTCTTC | CASSFFLAGPNEQFF
TRBJ1-1 | . | TRBV27 | . | TGTGCCAGCAGTTGGGAGCTGAACACTGAAGCTTTCTTT | CASSWELNTEAFF
TRBJ1-4 | . | TRBV7-9 | . | TGTGCCAGCAGTCGAGGGGAAAAACTGTTTTTT | CASSRGEKLFF
TRBJ2-7 | . | TRBV21-1 | . | TGTGCCAGCAGCAAACGAACCGGGACAAGGGGAACCTACGAGCAGTACTTC | CASSKRTGTRGTYEQYF